This T cell receptor beta chain was sequenced in a study of cytomegalovirus exposure and HLA in healthy donors. About the study: Earlier findings included 90 million to 120 million unique TCR beta sequences obtained from about 180 million T cells. Whole-study results and caveats: The CMV antigen specificity of a few CMV-associated chains was confirmed through in vitro analysis.

The PCR was carried out with 60 Vbeta primers and 13 Jbeta primers. Using immunoSEQ multiplex PCR, the repertoire was profiled, and TCRdb retains in-frame clones only, with some absent. The profile shows approximately 110,000 clones, about 81% of them singletons. A note on this clone: Its specificity is unknown.

The source is a woman in her thirties in good health and CMV-seronegative. Sequencing was performed on PBMCs.

The CDR3 loop reads CASGGQADQPQHF. The CDR3 region has the DNA TGTGCCAGCGGGGGACAGGCAGATCAGCCCCAGCATTTT. The V gene is TRBV18, the J gene TRBJ1-5; TRBD1 aligns across 8 bases. Germline lookup yields CDR1 KGHSH and CDR2 LQKENI. J gave up 5 bases and V 8 bases, and 5 bases lay outside the gene matches. The CDR3 has 13 residues.